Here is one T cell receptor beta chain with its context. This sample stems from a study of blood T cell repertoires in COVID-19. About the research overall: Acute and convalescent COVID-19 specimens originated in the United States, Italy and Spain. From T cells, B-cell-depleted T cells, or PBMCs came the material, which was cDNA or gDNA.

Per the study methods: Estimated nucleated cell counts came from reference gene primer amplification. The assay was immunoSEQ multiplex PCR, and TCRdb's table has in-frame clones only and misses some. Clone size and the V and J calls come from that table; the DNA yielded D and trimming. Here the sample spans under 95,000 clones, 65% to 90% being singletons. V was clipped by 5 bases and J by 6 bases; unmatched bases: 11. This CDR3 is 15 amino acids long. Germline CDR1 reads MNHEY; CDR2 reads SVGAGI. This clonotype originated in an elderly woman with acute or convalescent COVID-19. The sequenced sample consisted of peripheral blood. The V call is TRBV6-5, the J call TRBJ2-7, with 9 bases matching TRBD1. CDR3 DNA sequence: TGTGCCAGCAGTACCCTCCCCGGGACAGGGTCCGAGCAGTACTTC. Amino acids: CASSTLPGTGSEQYF.